These 26 T cell receptor beta chains share one sample of origin, sequenced in a study of CD8+ T cells in alopecia areata. cDNA prepared by RNA extraction and subsequent reverse transcription served as the template for sequencing. Sequencing used immunoSEQ multiplex PCR; TCRdb keeps in-frame clones, though not all of them. The sample contains approximately 300,000 clones, none of them singletons. CD4, CD8alpha, NKG2D, NKG2ACE and other markers were used to sort pooled cutaneous lymph node cells. Sequencing was performed on CD4+ T cells sorted from a lymph node. These receptors were taken from a C3H/HeJ mouse with alopecia areata. The mouse strain carries the MHC haplotype H2-k.

In its sample, this clone was seen a few times. Mouse gene names apply. The CDR3 extends 4 residues past the end of the read, so its final part is completed from the germline J gene. Other DNA sequences from this sample encode an identical CDR3 as well. The J gene is TRBJ1-2, the V gene TRBV1, with D maybe TRBD1 (6 bases). V shed 0 bases and J shed 2 bases, with 7 bases lying between them. In germline, CDR1 is NSQYPW, CDR2 LRSPGD (reference sequence). The CDR3 loop spans 14 amino acids. CDR3 bases read: TGCACCTGCAGTGCAGATCAGGGGAACTCC. Its translation is CTCSADQGNS. The complete CDR3 reads CTCSADQGNSDYTF.

As regards this clone: The listed genes are named as in mouse. Distinct nucleotide sequences in the sample also encode this CDR3. This CDR3 is CASSTDWGNYAEQFF. Incomplete CDR3 DNA: TGTGCCAGCAGCACGGACTGGGGAAACTATGCT. J is TRBJ2-1 and V is TRBV19, with 9 bases matching TRBD2. The CDR3 extends 4 residues past the end of the read, so its final part is completed from the germline J gene. V was pared by 5 bases and J by 1 base, with 4 bases of the junction left unmatched. Germline V gene lookup returns CDR1 FNHDT and CDR2 SITEND (reference sequence). This CDR3 contains 15 residues.

This clone was found a few times. The genes and germline here are from mouse. The covered CDR3 bases are TGTGCTAGCAGTAGAGATCCGGGACACAAC. It encodes CASSRDPGHN. The entire CDR3 is CASSRDPGHNTLYF. The chain uses TRBV17 and TRBJ2-4, with D possibly TRBD1 on 6 matching bases. The observed sequence ends 4 residues before the CDR3 terminus, with the missing tail filled in from the germline J gene. CDR3 size: 14 residues. Germline CDR1 is MNHDT and CDR2 is YYDKIL.

In this sample, this clone turned up a few times. Gene labels here are mouse ones. The read gets to within 4 residues of the CDR3 end, and the germline J gene fills in the rest. The V call is TRBV5, the J call TRBJ1-1; no reliable D call. Per the germline V gene, CDR1 is LGHNA and CDR2 is YNLKQL (reference sequence). The CDR3 length is 13 residues. CDR3 DNA, as far as it was read: TGTGCCAGCAGCCAAGATACGAGGACA. Translating gives CASSQDTRT. The entire CDR3 protein reads CASSQDTRTEVFF.

Comments on this clone: Mouse gene names and germline throughout. Read sequence stops 4 residues before the CDR3 end, and the germline J gene provides the missing end. The chain has TRBV14 and TRBJ2-2; 9 bases line up with TRBD2. Trimming removed 5 bases from V and 1 base from J; junction bases left unmatched: 3. The CDR3 is 15 amino acids. Germline V CDR1 and CDR2: SGHDT, FRDEAV. CDR3 sequence reads: CASSSGGENTGQLYF. CDR3 DNA, as far as it was read: TGTGCCAGCAGCTCTGGGGGGGAAAACACCGGG.

Worth noting for this clone: Gene names refer to mouse genes. The sequence runs out 4 residues before the end of the CDR3; the remainder is reconstructed from the germline J gene. The chain has TRBV13-2 and TRBJ2-7, with 8 positions matching TRBD2. CDR1 and CDR2 from the germline V gene are NNHNN and SYGAGS (reference sequence). CDR3 size: 14 residues. CDR3 sequence reads: CASGDLGGPYEQYF. The covered CDR3 bases are TGTGCCAGCGGTGATCTGGGGGGCCCTTAT.

This clone appeared a few times. Each gene name is a mouse one. The read ends 4 residues before the CDR3 terminus; that terminus is restored from the germline J gene. The chain joins TRBV19 to TRBJ2-5; D is possibly TRBD1 (6 bases). V shed 8 bases and J shed 3 bases, with 13 bases lying between them. Germline lookup yields CDR1 FNHDT and CDR2 SITEND (reference sequence). There are 13 residues in the CDR3. The CDR3 sequence: CASGQKNQDTQYF. The CDR3 DNA, read in part, is TGTGCCAGTGGACAGAAAAATCAAGAC.

This clone has a handful of counts. The genes are named according to mouse. Sequencing ends 4 residues short of the CDR3 end; the germline J gene provides the rest. V gene TRBV5 combines with J gene TRBJ1-2; no firm D call. Trimming removed 6 bases at V and 1 base at J, with 9 bases between. The germline V gene encodes CDR1 LGHNA and CDR2 YNLKQL (reference sequence). The CDR3 is 13 residues long. The chain's CDR3 is CASSPGLNSDYTF. CDR3 DNA (partial): TGTGCCAGCAGTCCAGGATTAAACTCC.

Only a few counts were recorded for this clone. Gene names refer to mouse genes. The CDR3 is cut off 4 residues early in the read; its end comes from the germline J gene. This chain connects TRBV12-1 to TRBJ1-2; D not resolved. Germline loops: CDR1 SGHSN, CDR2 HYEKVE. There are 12 residues in the CDR3. The CDR3 loop is CASSLTASDYTF. CDR3 bases read: TGTGCCAGCTCTCTCACAGCTTCC.

There are a few counts of this clone. Genes and germline are mouse. The read ends 4 residues before the CDR3 terminus; that terminus is restored from the germline J gene. The rearrangement uses TRBV17 and TRBJ2-7, with 8 bases lining up with TRBD2. There are 14 residues in the CDR3. V was clipped by 2 bases and J by 3 bases; unmatched bases: 3. Germline V lookup: CDR1 MNHDT, CDR2 YYDKIL. The covered CDR3 bases are TGTGCTAGCAGTAGATACGGACTGGGCTAT. Amino acids: CASSRYGLGY. The whole CDR3 sequence reads CASSRYGLGYEQYF.

This clone came up a few times. Mouse names are used for the genes. Read sequence stops 4 residues before the CDR3 end, and the germline J gene provides the missing end. Other DNA variants within this sample encode the same CDR3. V and J are TRBV1 and TRBJ2-1; 9 bases are shared with TRBD1. In germline, CDR1 is NSQYPW, CDR2 LRSPGD (reference sequence). V was clipped by 6 bases and J by 2 bases; unmatched bases: 5. The CDR3 runs to 15 residues. CDR3 region: CTCSPGTGYYAEQFF. CDR3 DNA, as far as it was read: TGCACCTGCAGCCCCGGGACAGGGTACTATGCT.

On this clone: The genes are named according to mouse. The CDR3 end falls 4 residues outside the read, so it is completed with the germline J gene. The rearrangement joins TRBV17 to TRBJ2-7, with D unclear. This CDR3 region has 15 residues. Germline-derived CDR1 and CDR2 are MNHDT and YYDKIL. The germline V and J ends were trimmed by 1 base and 0 bases, with 10 bases remaining between them. The CDR3: CASSRGPSDSYEQYF. Partial CDR3 DNA: TGTGCTAGCAGTAGAGGCCCCTCAGACTCCTAT.

This clone was seen a few times. All gene names here are mouse names. With the read ending 4 residues before the CDR3 end, the germline J gene is used to fill in that end. The V gene is TRBV14, the J gene TRBJ2-3, with 8 nucleotides matching TRBD2. Germline CDR1 reads SGHDT; CDR2 reads FRDEAV. This CDR3 comprises 15 residues. V shed 4 bases, J shed 0 bases, and the junction held 4 bases outside the gene matches. CDR3 in amino acids: CASSHGGASAETLYF. The DNA read from the CDR3 is TGTGCCAGCAGTCACGGGGGGGCTAGTGCAGAA.

To note about this clone: The gene symbols are mouse symbols. The CDR3 end lies 3 residues beyond the end of the read and is filled in from the germline J gene. Other DNA sequences in this specimen translate into the identical CDR3. The chain is built from TRBV1 and TRBJ1-6, with D unresolved. TRBJ1-6 is classed as an ORF, of uncertain function. CDR1 and CDR2 from the germline V gene are NSQYPW and LRSPGD (reference sequence). V shed 1 base and J shed 4 bases, with 5 bases lying between them. This CDR3 has 14 amino acids. CDR3 DNA, as far as it was read: TGCACCTGCAGTGCAGCGACTTATAATTCGCCC. Protein product: CTCSAATYNSP. The whole CDR3 sequence is CTCSAATYNSPLYF.

This clone was seen a handful of times. Gene names and germline match the mouse. The same CDR3 is also encoded by other DNA sequences in this sample. CDR3 sequence reads: CASSKTGEDTQYF. The CDR3 bases that were read are TGTGCCAGCAGTAAGACTGGGGAAGAC. The chain uses TRBV19 and TRBJ2-5; 8 bases fit TRBD2. Coverage ceases 4 residues before the CDR3 finishes, and the germline J gene fills in the end. There are 13 residues in the CDR3. Germline loops: CDR1 FNHDT, CDR2 SITEND (reference sequence).

This clone appeared a few times. With a much larger clone just one base away, this may be a read error. These gene names are mouse names. The read terminates 4 residues ahead of where the CDR3 ends, so the germline J gene completes it. The chain carries TRBV13-3 and TRBJ1-2, with TRBD1 as a possible D gene (5 bases). Germline V gives CDR1 NNHDY, CDR2 SYVADS. The V gene lost 2 bases and the J gene lost 3 bases, with 8 bases spanning the gap. The CDR3 extends over 13 amino acids. Partial CDR3 DNA: TGTGCCAGCAGTGACGGCAGGGACTCC. This sequence encodes CASSDGRDS. The full-length CDR3 reads as CASSDGRDSDYTF.

This clone has more than one count but fewer than ten. The gene names given are mouse names. The read stops 3 residues short of the end of the CDR3; the missing end is completed from the germline J gene. The V call is TRBV13-2, the J call TRBJ1-6; 10 bases are shared with TRBD1. TRBJ1-6 falls under the ORF class, with uncertain function. Per the germline V gene, CDR1 is NNHNN and CDR2 is SYGAGS (reference sequence). Unmatched junction bases numbered 3, after V lost 5 bases and J lost 4 bases. The CDR3 loop spans 15 amino acids. This chain's CDR3 is CASGRQGAYNSPLYF. The part of the CDR3 DNA that was read is TGTGCCAGCGGGAGACAGGGGGCTTATAATTCGCCC.

The sample holds a few counts of this clone. Gene names denote mouse genes. The sequenced CDR3 bases are TGTGCCAGCAGTGGGGACAGGGGTTCCTATAATTCGCCC. Its translation is CASSGDRGSYNSP. The complete CDR3 reads CASSGDRGSYNSPLYF. The V call is TRBV13-3, the J call TRBJ1-6; 10 positions match TRBD1. The read finishes 3 residues shy of the CDR3 end, and the germline J gene is used to complete it. TRBJ1-6 is designated an ORF whose function remains uncertain. The CDR3 has 16 amino acids. Per the germline V gene, CDR1 is NNHDY and CDR2 is SYVADS. Losses at the gene ends were 3 bases for V and 0 bases for J; bases not matched to a gene: 0.

This clone was seen only a few times. Mouse gene names and germline throughout. The observed sequence ends 4 residues before the CDR3 terminus, with the missing tail filled in from the germline J gene. Other nucleotide sequences in the sample specify the same CDR3. The V call is TRBV13-3, the J call TRBJ2-3; TRBD1 matches 11 bases. The CDR3 is made up of 15 amino acids. Per germline, CDR1 NNHDY and CDR2 SYVADS. Trimming removed 4 bases from V and 2 bases from J; junction bases left unmatched: 3. The DNA read from the CDR3 is TGTGCCAGCAGTCGGGACAGGGGGTCTGCAGAA. Amino acids: CASSRDRGSAE. The CDR3 in full is CASSRDRGSAETLYF.

This clone was seen only a few times. The germline and genes are mouse ones. Sequencing ends 4 residues short of the CDR3 end; the germline J gene provides the rest. The chain has TRBV13-1 and TRBJ2-7; 11 positions match TRBD1. The CDR3 runs 14 residues. Germline-derived CDR1 and CDR2 are NSHNY and SYGAGN. CDR3 region: CASSYRDRGYEQYF. Incomplete CDR3 DNA: TGTGCCAGCAGCTACCGGGACAGGGGGTAT.

There are a few counts of this clone. The genes are named according to mouse. With the read ending 4 residues before the CDR3 end, the germline J gene is used to fill in that end. The rearrangement links TRBV2 to TRBJ1-2; 11 nucleotides match TRBD1. The CDR3 covers 16 residues. Germline V gene data show CDR1 as LGHNA and CDR2 as YSYQKL. J was trimmed by 0 bases and V by 0 bases; bases with no gene match: 0. This CDR3 reads CASSQEGQGANSDYTF. CDR3 bases read: TGTGCCAGCAGCCAAGAGGGACAGGGGGCAAACTCC.

A few counts support this clone. All gene names here are mouse names. The read comes to an end 4 residues before the CDR3 does, leaving the germline J gene to fill in the end. The chain couples TRBV19 to TRBJ2-5, with a weak D call TRBD2 (6 bases). The CDR3 length is 14 residues. CDR1 FNHDT and CDR2 SITEND come from the germline V gene (reference sequence). CDR3 sequence: CASSIWLGRDTQYF. The CDR3 bases that were read are TGTGCCAGCAGTATCTGGCTGGGGAGAGAC.

A few counts support this clone. Mouse names are used for the genes. The CDR3 extends 4 residues past the end of the read, so its final part is completed from the germline J gene. This rearrangement joins TRBV14 to TRBJ2-1, with 9 nucleotides matching TRBD1. From germline, CDR1 is SGHDT and CDR2 FRDEAV. The CDR3 is 15 residues long. The V segment lost 5 bases and the J segment 6 bases; nucleotides outside the gene matches: 9. CDR3 sequence reads: CASSPGTGIVAEQFF. Partial CDR3 DNA: TGTGCCAGCAGCCCGGGGACAGGGATTGTTGCT.

Comment on this clone: Mouse germline and gene names are used. The read halts 4 residues ahead of the CDR3 end, with the missing end drawn from the germline J gene. The chain couples TRBV13-2 to TRBJ2-5; TRBD1 agrees at 7 bases. There are 14 residues in the CDR3. J gave up 0 bases and V 6 bases, and 4 bases lay outside the gene matches. CDR1 is NNHNN and CDR2 is SYGAGS in the germline V gene (reference sequence). The sequenced part of the CDR3 DNA is TGTGCCAGCGACAGGGGAAGAAACCAAGAC. Translating it yields CASDRGRNQD. The CDR3 reads in full as CASDRGRNQDTQYF.

Remarks on this clone: These gene names are mouse names. The CDR3 is cut off 4 residues early in the read; its end comes from the germline J gene. J is TRBJ1-1 and V is TRBV17; no clear D gene. The germline CDR1 and CDR2 sequences are MNHDT and YYDKIL. This CDR3 spans 12 amino acids. The CDR3 loop is CASSRGQSEVFF. Incomplete CDR3 DNA: TGTGCTAGCAGTAGAGGACAATCA.

This clone was detected only a few times. Genes and germline come from the mouse. Read sequence stops 3 residues before the CDR3 end, and the germline J gene provides the missing end. The rearrangement uses TRBV31 and TRBJ1-6; 7 nucleotides match TRBD1. TRBJ1-6 is marked as an open reading frame, function uncertain. J gave up 4 bases and V 2 bases, and 5 bases lay outside the gene matches. The CDR3 extends over 15 amino acids. Germline V gene lookup returns CDR1 GKSSPN and CDR2 SITVG. The CDR3 reads CAWSNQGGYNSPLYF. CDR3 bases read: TGTGCCTGGAGTAACCAGGGGGGTTATAATTCGCCC.